Listed below are T cell receptor beta chains from one sample, sequenced in a study of beta chain features in type 1 diabetes. The protocol was immunoSEQ multiplex PCR, while the TCRdb copy is restricted to in-frame clones and leaves out a portion. This table has more than 350,000 clones, roughly 11% appearing once. The sample taken for sequencing was naive CD4+ T cells from blood. These receptors all come from a woman aged 18-29 years in good health. CDR3s include the opening cysteine and the closing phenylalanine or tryptophan. The D gene is left open where the match is weak. Clone size is shown for a subset of rows, as once, few, many or a class of expanded clone.

cdr3_aa cdr3_nt j_call clone_size v_call d_call cdr3_length
CASSLRQGIKTQYF TGTGCCAGCAGCCTTCGACAGGGGATTAAGACCCAGTACTTC TRBJ2-5 few TRBV7-9 TRBD1 14
CASSPRTGNIQYF TGTGCCAGCAGCCCTCGGACGGGAAACATTCAGTACTTC TRBJ2-4 NA TRBV7-3 NA 13
CASSGEQQETQYF TGTGCCAGCAGTGGTGAACAGCAAGAGACCCAGTACTTC TRBJ2-5 NA TRBV2 NA 13
CASSPSGRNSPLHF TGTGCCAGCAGCCCGAGCGGGCGGAATTCACCCCTCCACTTT TRBJ1-6 NA TRBV25-1 NA 14
CASSHIAGLTYNEQFF TGTGCTAGCAGCCACATAGCGGGACTAACCTACAATGAGCAGTTCTTC TRBJ2-1 NA TRBV7-7 TRBD2 16
CASSVSGNSYNEQFF TGTGCCAGCAGCGTCAGCGGGAACTCCTACAATGAGCAGTTCTTC TRBJ2-1 few TRBV9 TRBD2 15
CASSSGLAGPSRAQYF TGTGCCAGTAGTTCCGGACTAGCGGGGCCGTCCAGGGCCCAGTACTTC TRBJ2-5 NA TRBV19 TRBD2 16
CASRQDRGADTQYF TGTGCCAGCAGACAAGACCGTGGGGCAGATACGCAGTATTTT TRBJ2-3 NA TRBV25-1 NA 14
CASSLDSPNTQYF TGTGCCAGCAGTCTGGACAGTCCGAATACGCAGTATTTT TRBJ2-3 NA TRBV2 NA 13
CASSFPQGNNEQFF TGTGCCAGCAGCTTCCCGCAGGGTAACAATGAGCAGTTCTTC TRBJ2-1 NA TRBV7-9 NA 14
CASSLTTGLNTEAFF TGCGCCAGCAGCCTGACGACAGGGCTGAACACTGAAGCTTTCTTT TRBJ1-1 NA TRBV5-1 TRBD1 15
CASRVQRTYNEQFF TGTGCCAGTAGGGTCCAGCGGACCTACAATGAGCAGTTCTTC TRBJ2-1 few TRBV19 NA 14
CASQRRGLDYGYTF TGTGCCAGCCAACGAAGGGGGCTGGACTATGGCTACACCTTC TRBJ1-2 few TRBV21-1 NA 14
CASSLRLSTDTQYF TGTGCCAGCAGCCTTAGACTCAGCACAGATACGCAGTATTTT TRBJ2-3 NA TRBV7-2 NA 14
CASRDPGTGYGYTF TGTGCCAGCAGAGACCCCGGGACAGGATATGGCTACACCTTC TRBJ1-2 few TRBV28 TRBD1 14
CASGLRKKFF TGTGCCAGCGGCTTAAGAAAGAAGTTCTTC TRBJ2-1 many TRBV28 NA 10
CASSRGTGSHEQYF TGTGCCAGCAGCAGGGGGACAGGGTCCCACGAGCAGTACTTC TRBJ2-7 NA TRBV7-9 TRBD1 14
CSASRNGYTF TGCAGTGCTAGCAGGAATGGCTACACCTTC TRBJ1-2 few TRBV20-1 NA 10
CASRYYNEQFF TGTGCCAGCAGGTACTACAATGAGCAGTTCTTC TRBJ2-1 few TRBV2 NA 11
CSARRRQGNTDTQYF TGCAGCGCAAGACGAAGACAGGGGAACACAGATACGCAGTATTTT TRBJ2-3 few TRBV29-1 TRBD1 15
CASRPPELETQYF TGTGCCAGCAGACCCCCTGAGCTGGAGACCCAGTACTTC TRBJ2-5 few TRBV7-2 NA 13
CASYGQGKGYTF TGTGCCAGCTACGGGCAGGGGAAAGGCTACACCTTC TRBJ1-2 NA TRBV19 NA 12